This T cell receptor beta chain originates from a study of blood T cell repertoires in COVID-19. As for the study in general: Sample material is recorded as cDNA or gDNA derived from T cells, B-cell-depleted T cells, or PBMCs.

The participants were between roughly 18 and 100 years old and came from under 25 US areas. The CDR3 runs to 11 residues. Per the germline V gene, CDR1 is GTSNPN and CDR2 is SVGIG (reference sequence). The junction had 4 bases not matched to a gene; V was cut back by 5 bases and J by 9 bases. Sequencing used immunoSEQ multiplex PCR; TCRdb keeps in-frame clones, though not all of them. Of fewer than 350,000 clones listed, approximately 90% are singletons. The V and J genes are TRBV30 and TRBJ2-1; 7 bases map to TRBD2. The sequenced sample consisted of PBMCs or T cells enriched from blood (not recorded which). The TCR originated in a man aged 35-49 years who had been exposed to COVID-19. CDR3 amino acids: CAWGRGFEQFF. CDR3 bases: TGTGCCTGGGGGCGGGGGTTTGAGCAGTTCTTC.